One T cell receptor beta chain is described in this entry. The antigen remains undetermined. The sample is drawn from a study of CXCR3-negative and CXCR3-positive naive CD8 T cells. Study findings and constraints: Naive subsets had comparable surface CD5, so TRB CDR3 properties gauged TCR strength. The study found that naive CXCR3-negative and CXCR3-positive cells shared TRBV-TRBJ usage, while memory cells differed. Relative to memory CD8+ cells, whose diversity was much lower, both naive subsets had comparably high diversity.

Germline V lookup: CDR1 SQVTM, CDR2 ANQGSEA. The CDR3 contains 15 residues. The TRB cDNA libraries were prepared by 5' RACE with UMI labels. TCRdb re-called the 5' RACE reads and gives one entry per CDR3 protein, without DNA. This table lists about 90,000 distinct CDR3 sequences. Sequencing was carried out using naive CXCR3- CD8+ T cells from blood. Noted subset: CD45RO-CCR7+CD27+CD95- naive CD8+ T cells lacking CXCR3 (TNR3-). V usage is TRBV29-1 and J usage is TRBJ2-1; there is no DNA to check the TCRdb D call of TRBD1. The sequence was collected from a human donor in good health. Some clones in this sample may be carry-over from other donors' samples. Here the CDR3 reads CSARAGTGIDDEQFF.